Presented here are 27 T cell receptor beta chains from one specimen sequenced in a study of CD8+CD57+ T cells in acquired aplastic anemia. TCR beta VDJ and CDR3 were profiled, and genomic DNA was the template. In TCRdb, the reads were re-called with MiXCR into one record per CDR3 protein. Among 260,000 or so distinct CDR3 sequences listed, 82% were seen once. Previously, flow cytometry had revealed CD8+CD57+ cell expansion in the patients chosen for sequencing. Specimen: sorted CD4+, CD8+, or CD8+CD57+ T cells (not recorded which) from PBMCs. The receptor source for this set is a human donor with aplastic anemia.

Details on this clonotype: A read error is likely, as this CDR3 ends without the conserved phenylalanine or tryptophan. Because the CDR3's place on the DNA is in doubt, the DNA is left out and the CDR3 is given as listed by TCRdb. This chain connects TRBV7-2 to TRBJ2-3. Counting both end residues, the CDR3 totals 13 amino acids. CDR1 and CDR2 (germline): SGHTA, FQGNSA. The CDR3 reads CASRDDPNDTAFS.

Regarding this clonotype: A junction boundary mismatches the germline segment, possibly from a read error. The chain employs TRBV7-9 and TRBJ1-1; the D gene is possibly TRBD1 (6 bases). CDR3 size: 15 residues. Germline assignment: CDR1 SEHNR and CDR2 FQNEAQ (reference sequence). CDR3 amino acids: CASRPEGGQRTEALF. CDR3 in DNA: TGTGCCAGCAGACCAGAGGGGGGGCAGAGGACTGAAGCTCTCTTT.

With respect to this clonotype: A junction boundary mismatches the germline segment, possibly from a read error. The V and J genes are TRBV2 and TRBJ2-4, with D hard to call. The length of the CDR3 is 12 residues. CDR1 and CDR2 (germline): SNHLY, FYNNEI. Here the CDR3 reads CASGDAGNNQYF. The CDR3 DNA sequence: TGTGCCAGCGGAGATGCTGGGAACAATCAGTACTTC. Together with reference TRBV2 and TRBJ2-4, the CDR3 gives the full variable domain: EPEVTQTPSHQVTQMGQEVILRCVPISNHLYFYWYRQILGQKVEFLVSFYNNEISEKSEIFDDQFSVERPDGSNFTLKIRSTKLEDSAMYFCASGDAGNNQYFGAGTRLSVL.

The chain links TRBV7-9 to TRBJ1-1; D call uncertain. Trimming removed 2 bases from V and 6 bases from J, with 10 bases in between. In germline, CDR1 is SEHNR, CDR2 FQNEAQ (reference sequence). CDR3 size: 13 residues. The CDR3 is CASSLRMGPEAFF. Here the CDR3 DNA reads TGTGCCAGCAGCTTACGAATGGGTCCTGAAGCTTTCTTT.

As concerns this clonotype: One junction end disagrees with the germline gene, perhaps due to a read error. CDR3 in DNA: TGTGCCTGCAGTTCGGAGACGGAACTAGAGCCCCAGCACTTT. Encoded protein: CACSSETELEPQHF. J is TRBJ1-6 and V is TRBV7-9; D not certain. The germline V gene encodes CDR1 SEHNR and CDR2 FQNEAQ (reference sequence). CDR3 length equals 14 residues.

This CDR3 is CASHSSYEQYF. The CDR3 DNA reads TGTGCCAGCCACTCCTCCTACGAGCAGTACTTC. This sequence joins TRBV2 and TRBJ2-7; D remains unclear. CDR1 is SNHLY and CDR2 is FYNNEI in the germline V gene. CDR3 size: 11 residues. V gave up 8 bases and J gave up 0 bases, with 5 bases separating them.

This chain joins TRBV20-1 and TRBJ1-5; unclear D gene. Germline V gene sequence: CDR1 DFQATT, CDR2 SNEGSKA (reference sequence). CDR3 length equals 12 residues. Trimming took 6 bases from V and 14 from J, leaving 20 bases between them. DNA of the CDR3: TGCAGTGCATGGACTAGCGGGAGTACTGAGCATTTT. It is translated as CSAWTSGSTEHF.

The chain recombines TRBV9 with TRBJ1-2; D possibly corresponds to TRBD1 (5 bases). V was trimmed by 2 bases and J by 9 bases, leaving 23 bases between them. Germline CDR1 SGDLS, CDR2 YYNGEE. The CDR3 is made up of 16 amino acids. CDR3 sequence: CASSVEGQQVGNSYTF. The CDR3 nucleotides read TGTGCCAGCAGCGTGGAGGGGCAACAGGTAGGAAACAGCTACACCTTC.

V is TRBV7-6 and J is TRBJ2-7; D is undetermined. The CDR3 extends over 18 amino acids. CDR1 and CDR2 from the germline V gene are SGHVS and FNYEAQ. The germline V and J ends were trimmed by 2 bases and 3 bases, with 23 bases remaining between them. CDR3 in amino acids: CASSLHQDAKDTYYEQYV. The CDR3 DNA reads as TGTGCCAGCAGCTTACATCAAGACGCAAAAGACACTTACTACGAGCAGTACGTC.

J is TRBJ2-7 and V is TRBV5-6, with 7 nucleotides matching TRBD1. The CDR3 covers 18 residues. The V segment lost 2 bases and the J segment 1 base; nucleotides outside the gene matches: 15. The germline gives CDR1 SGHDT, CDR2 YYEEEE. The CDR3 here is CASSLHSDGTALSYEQYV. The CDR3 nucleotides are TGTGCCAGCAGCTTACATAGCGACGGGACAGCCCTTTCCTACGAGCAGTACGTC.

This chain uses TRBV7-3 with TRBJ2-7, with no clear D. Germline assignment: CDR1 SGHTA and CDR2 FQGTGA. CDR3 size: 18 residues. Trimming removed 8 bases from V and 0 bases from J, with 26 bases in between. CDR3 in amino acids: CASSFQANAIEHSYEQYV. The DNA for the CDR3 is TGTGCCAGCTCCTTTCAGGCAAACGCGATTGAACACTCCTACGAGCAGTACGTC.

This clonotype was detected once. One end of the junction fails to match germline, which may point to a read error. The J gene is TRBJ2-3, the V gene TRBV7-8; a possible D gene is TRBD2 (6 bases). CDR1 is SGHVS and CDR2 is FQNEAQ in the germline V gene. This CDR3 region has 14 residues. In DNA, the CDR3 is TGTGCCAGCAGCGACGCGGGAAGTCCTACTACGCATTTTTTT. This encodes CASSDAGSPTTHFF.

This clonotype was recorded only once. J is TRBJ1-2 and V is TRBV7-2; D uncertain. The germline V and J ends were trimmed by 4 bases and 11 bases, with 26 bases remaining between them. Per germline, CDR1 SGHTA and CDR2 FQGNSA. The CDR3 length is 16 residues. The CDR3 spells CASSSPGGPDTHYYTF. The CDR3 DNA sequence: TGTGCCAGCAGCTCACCGGGAGGTCCCGATACGCATTATTACACCTTC.

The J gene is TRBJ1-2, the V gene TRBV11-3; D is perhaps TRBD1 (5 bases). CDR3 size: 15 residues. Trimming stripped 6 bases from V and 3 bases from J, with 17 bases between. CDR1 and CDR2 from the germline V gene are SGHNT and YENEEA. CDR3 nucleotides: TGTGCCAGCAGGACACCGGGGCACGCCGACTATGGCTACACCTTC. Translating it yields CASRTPGHADYGYTF.

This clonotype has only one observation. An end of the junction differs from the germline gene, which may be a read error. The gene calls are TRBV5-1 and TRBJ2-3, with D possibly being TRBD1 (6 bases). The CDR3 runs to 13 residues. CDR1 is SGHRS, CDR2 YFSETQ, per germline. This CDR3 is CASGLRTDDKQYF. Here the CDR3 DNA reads TGCGCCAGCGGCTTGCGGACAGATGATAAGCAGTATTTT. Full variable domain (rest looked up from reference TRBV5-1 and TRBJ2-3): KAGVTQTPRYLIKTRGQQVTLSCSPISGHRSVSWYQQTPGQGLQFLFEYFSETQRNKGNFPGRFSGRQFSNSRSEMNVSTLELGDSALYLCASGLRTDDKQYFGPGTRLTVL.

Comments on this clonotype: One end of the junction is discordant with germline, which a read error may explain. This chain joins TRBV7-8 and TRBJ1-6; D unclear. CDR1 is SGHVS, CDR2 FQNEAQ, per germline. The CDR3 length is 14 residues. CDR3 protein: CASSLISWEPPFGF. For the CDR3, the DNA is TGTGCCAGCAGCTTGATCTCATGGGAGCCGCCTTTTGGATTT.

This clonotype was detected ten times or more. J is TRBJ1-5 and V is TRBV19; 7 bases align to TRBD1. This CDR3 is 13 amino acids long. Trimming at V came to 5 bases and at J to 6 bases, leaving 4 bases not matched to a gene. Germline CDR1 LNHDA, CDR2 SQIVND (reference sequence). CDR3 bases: TGTGCCAGTAGTTTACAGGGGCCTCAGCCCCAGCATTTT. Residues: CASSLQGPQPQHF. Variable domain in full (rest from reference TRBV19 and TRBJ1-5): DGGITQSPKYLFRKEGQNVTLSCEQNLNHDAMYWYRQDPGQGLRLIYYSQIVNDFQKGDIAEGYSVSREKKESFPLTVTSAQKNPTAFYLCASSLQGPQPQHFGDGTRLSIL.

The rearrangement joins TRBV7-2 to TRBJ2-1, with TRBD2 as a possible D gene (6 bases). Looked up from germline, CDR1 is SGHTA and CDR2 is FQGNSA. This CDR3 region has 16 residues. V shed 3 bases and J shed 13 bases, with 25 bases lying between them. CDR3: CASSFERGGGSEDQFF. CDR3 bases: TGTGCCAGCAGCTTTGAAAGAGGTGGGGGGAGCGAGGATCAGTTCTTC. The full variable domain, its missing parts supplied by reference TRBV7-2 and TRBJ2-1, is GAGVSQSPSNKVTEKGKDVELRCDPISGHTALYWYRQSLGQGLEFLIYFQGNSAPDKSGLPSDRFSAERTGGSVSTLTIQRTQQEDSAVYLCASSFERGGGSEDQFFGPGTRLTVL.

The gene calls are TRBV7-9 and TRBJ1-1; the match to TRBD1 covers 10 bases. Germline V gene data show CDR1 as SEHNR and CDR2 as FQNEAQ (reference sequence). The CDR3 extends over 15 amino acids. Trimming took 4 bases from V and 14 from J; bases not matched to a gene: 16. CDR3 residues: CASSSTGTGAYGYFF. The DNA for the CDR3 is TGTGCCAGCAGCTCAACTGGGACAGGGGCCTATGGCTACTTCTTT.

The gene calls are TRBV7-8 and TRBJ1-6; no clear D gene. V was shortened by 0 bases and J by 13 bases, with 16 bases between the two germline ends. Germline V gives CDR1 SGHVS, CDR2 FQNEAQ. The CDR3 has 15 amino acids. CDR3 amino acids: CASSLAGGPRSPLHF. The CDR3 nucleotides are TGTGCCAGCAGCTTAGCGGGAGGACCCCGATCCCCCCTCCACTTT.

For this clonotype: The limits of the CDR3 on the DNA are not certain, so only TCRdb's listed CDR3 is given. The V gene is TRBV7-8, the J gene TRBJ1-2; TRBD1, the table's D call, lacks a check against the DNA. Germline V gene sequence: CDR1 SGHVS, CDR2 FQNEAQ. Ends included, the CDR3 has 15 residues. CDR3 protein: CASSFAQGAEKLYTF.

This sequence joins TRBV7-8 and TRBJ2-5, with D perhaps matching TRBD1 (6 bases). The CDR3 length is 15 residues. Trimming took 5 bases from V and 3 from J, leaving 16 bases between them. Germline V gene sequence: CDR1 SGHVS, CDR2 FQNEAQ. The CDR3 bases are TGTGCCAGCAGCGAACAGGGTCTTACCAAAGAGACCCAGTACTTC. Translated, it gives CASSEQGLTKETQYF.

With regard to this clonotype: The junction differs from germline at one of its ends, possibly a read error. CDR3 nucleotides: TGTGCCAGCAGTTTGGGGGAGGGCGGCTATAATTCGCCCCTCTACTTT. Translated: CASSLGEGGYNSPLYF. The V and J genes are TRBV19 and TRBJ1-6; weak D call: TRBD1 (5 bases). This CDR3 contains 16 residues. The germline CDR1 and CDR2 sequences are LNHDA and SQIVND (reference sequence).

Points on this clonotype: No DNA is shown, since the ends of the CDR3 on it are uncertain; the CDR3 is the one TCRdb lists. This CDR3 is CASSLVGGGNNEPLFF. The chain employs TRBV2 and TRBJ1-6; the table's D call of TRBD1 was not tested on the DNA. Germline V lookup: CDR1 SNHLY, CDR2 FYNNEI. 16 amino acids form the CDR3, both terminal residues included.

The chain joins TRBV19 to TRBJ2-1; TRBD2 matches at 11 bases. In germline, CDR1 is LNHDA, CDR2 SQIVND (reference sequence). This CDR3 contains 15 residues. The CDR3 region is CSSSLAGGSYNEQFF. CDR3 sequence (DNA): TGTAGTAGTAGCCTAGCGGGGGGCTCCTACAATGAGCAGTTCTTC.

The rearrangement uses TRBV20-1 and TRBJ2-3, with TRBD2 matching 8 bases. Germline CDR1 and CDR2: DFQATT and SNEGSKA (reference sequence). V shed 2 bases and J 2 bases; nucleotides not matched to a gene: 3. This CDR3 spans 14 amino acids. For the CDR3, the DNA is TGCAGTGCTAGAAGGCGGGGGGTCACAGATACGCAGTATTTT. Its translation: CSARRRGVTDTQYF.

DNA of the CDR3: TGTGCCAGCAGCTTAGAAGACAGCGGGCAGCCCCAGTACTTC. Its translation: CASSLEDSGQPQYF. This chain joins TRBV7-9 and TRBJ2-5; D is perhaps TRBD2 (6 bases). Germline V gives CDR1 SEHNR, CDR2 FQNEAQ (reference sequence). The length of the CDR3 is 14 residues. Trimming pared 1 base from V and 9 bases from J, leaving 15 bases between.